This T cell receptor (beta chain) was sequenced in a study of neurological immune-mediated disorders. TCRdb redid the calling of the 5' RACE reads with MiXCR, one entry per CDR3 protein. Found here are about 74,000 distinct CDR3 sequences, 5.2% of them singletons; the top ten hold roughly 7.4%. This clonotype was counted ten times or more. From germline, CDR1 is MNHEY and CDR2 SMNVEV (reference sequence). With 4 bases removed from V and 6 bases from J, the gap between germline ends came to 12 bases. CDR3 length: 13 amino acids. Sample: PBMCs. This clonotype originated in a man aged 18 to 30 with multiple sclerosis. This chain links TRBV27 with TRBJ1-2; unclear D gene. In DNA, the CDR3 is TGTGCCAGCAGTTACGGACGGGCGGATGGCTACACCTTC. This translates into CASSYGRADGYTF.